These T cell receptor beta chains were read from a single sample in a study of T-cell reconstitution after alpha-beta-depleted transplantation in children. TCRdb passed the PCR reads through MiXCR, listing each CDR3 protein once. The table has some 830,000 distinct CDR3 sequences, roughly 15% seen once. The sequences come from PBMCs, mostly from graft donor cells, collected 360 days after TCRalphabeta/CD19-depleted stem cell transplant. These receptors were taken from a male patient younger than 18 who had a stem cell transplant for acute lymphoblastic leukemia, so the T cells may come from the graft donor. CDR3s include the opening cysteine and the closing phenylalanine or tryptophan. The D gene is left open where the match is weak. The size entry is marked missing in some rows and otherwise reads once, few, many or a size class.

.	TRBJ2-3	TRBD2	TRBV20-1	TGCAGTGCTAGAGTGACTAGCGGGAGGGCCAGAGATACGCAGTATTTT	CSARVTSGRARDTQYF
.	TRBJ1-1	.	TRBV29-1	TGCAGCGTTGAAAACTGGGGGATCGCTTTCTTT	CSVENWGIAFF
.	TRBJ1-1	.	TRBV4-1	TGCGCCAGCAGCCTCTTCGGGCCGGATGAAGCTTTCTTT	CASSLFGPDEAFF
many	TRBJ2-1	.	TRBV5-1	TGCGCCAGCAGCCCCTGGGGGACCACTAGTGAGAACAATGAGCAGTTCTTC	CASSPWGTTSENNEQFF
.	TRBJ2-7	.	TRBV5-6	TGTGCCAGCAGCTTAGGCGCAAACGTTGGTGGACAGATCTTCTACGAGCAGTACTTC	CASSLGANVGGQIFYEQYF
.	TRBJ1-3	.	TRBV20-1	TGCAGTGCTAGCGACAGCCGGCCTGGAAACACCATATATTTT	CSASDSRPGNTIYF
few	TRBJ2-3	.	TRBV11-2	TGTGCCAGCAGCTTAGGAGCTCGCCCCACAGATACGCAGTATTTT	CASSLGARPTDTQYF
.	TRBJ2-3	.	TRBV13	TGTGCCAGCAGCCAGAGGGACACAGATACGCAGTATTTT	CASSQRDTDTQYF
.	TRBJ1-6	.	TRBV12-3/TRBV12-4	TGTGCCAGCAGTTTGACGAGGAAAAATTCACCCCTCCACTTT	CASSLTRKNSPLHF
.	TRBJ2-4	.	TRBV12-3/TRBV12-4	TGTGCCAGCAGTTTGTGGGGGCACATTCAGTACTTC	CASSLWGHIQYF
.	TRBJ2-5	TRBD2	TRBV7-9	TGTGCCAGCAGCCCTATAGCGGGAGGATGGGAGACCCAGTACTTC	CASSPIAGGWETQYF
.	TRBJ2-4	.	TRBV2	TGTGCCAGCGCCCAACAAGGGAGCATTCAGTACTTC	CASAQQGSIQYF
.	TRBJ2-1	TRBD2	TRBV12-3/TRBV12-4	TGTGCCAGCAGCTCAGCTAGCGGGCGGCTTGGTACATTC	CASSSASGRLGTF
.	TRBJ2-2	.	TRBV9	TGTGCCAGTCTACAGACTAACACCGGGGAGCTGTTTTTT	CASLQTNTGELFF
.	TRBJ2-5	TRBD2	TRBV4-2	TGTGCCAGCAGTCCAGTTAGCGGGCGGGGGGAGACCCAGTACTTC	CASSPVSGRGETQYF
few	TRBJ2-5	TRBD2	TRBV12-3/TRBV12-4	TGTGCCAGCAGTTCGGGACTAGCGGGAGAAGAGACCCAGTACTTC	CASSSGLAGEETQYF
few	TRBJ2-7	.	TRBV11-1	TGTGCCAGCAGCCACACCTCGGGGCGAGTGTACGAGCAGTACTTC	CASSHTSGRVYEQYF
.	TRBJ2-1	.	TRBV24-1	TGTGCCACCAGTGATTTGGCCACCCCAAGCGCCTACAATGAGCAGTTCTTC	CATSDLATPSAYNEQFF
.	TRBJ2-5	TRBD2	TRBV5-1	TGCGCCAGCAGCTTGGTAGCGGGGGACCAAGAGACCCAGTACTTC	CASSLVAGDQETQYF
.	TRBJ2-1	.	TRBV24-1	TGTGCCACCAGTGAAGACCTGGTCCGGGACAAACAGAATGAGCAGTTCTTC	CATSEDLVRDKQNEQFF
many	TRBJ2-1	TRBD1	TRBV12-3/TRBV12-4	TGTGCCAGCAGTTCCGGGACAGGGTACAATGAGCAGTTCTTC	CASSSGTGYNEQFF
few	TRBJ2-7	.	TRBV20-1	TGCAGTGCTACCTGGCCGCCCTACGAGCAGTACTTC	CSATWPPYEQYF
.	TRBJ2-2	.	TRBV20-1	TGCAGTGCTACAACTAGGGACCCGGACACCGGGGAGCTGTTTTTT	CSATTRDPDTGELFF
.	TRBJ2-7	.	TRBV5-1	TGCGCCAGCAGCTTGCGGGCGCACGGTGGTGGCGAGCAGTACTTC	CASSLRAHGGGEQYF
few	TRBJ2-5	.	TRBV24-1	TGTGCCACCAGTTTCCCCGGGGAACAAGAGACCCAGTACTTC	CATSFPGEQETQYF
few	TRBJ2-5	TRBD1	TRBV14	TGTGCCAGCAGCCAGATTCCCCCCTTCCTGGACAGGGAAGAGACCCAGTACTTC	CASSQIPPFLDREETQYF